One and the same sample provided the 23 T cell receptor beta chains below, sequenced in a study of cytomegalovirus exposure and HLA in healthy donors (dated by TCRdb to 2015 to 2018). Library prep was done by the immunoSEQ multiplex PCR assay. The multiplex PCR relied on a mix of 60 forward primers for TCR Vbeta segments and 13 reverse primers for TCR Jbeta segments. This immuneACCESS table, as held by TCRdb, lists in-frame sequences with V and J called but not all clones. Of the missing ones, under half trace to an unresolved V gene in checked studies; the others have no known cause. The sample includes 120,000 to 150,000 clones, with over 60% observed a single time. Around 6% of the sample goes to the ten largest clones. The sequenced material came from PBMCs. The receptor set was obtained from a woman aged 55-70 years in good health and CMV-seronegative.

The chain carries TRBV15 and TRBJ1-5, with 7 bases aligning to TRBD1. The CDR3 is 15 amino acids. Germline CDR1 LNHNV, CDR2 YYDKDF (reference sequence). V lost 2 bases, J lost 2 bases, and 3 bases stayed unmatched. CDR3 DNA: TGTGCCACCAGCAGACTTGACAGGGGCAATCAGCCCCAGCATTTT. It specifies CATSRLDRGNQPQHF.

V is TRBV2 and J is TRBJ2-3, with D tentatively TRBD2 (6 bases). Germline V lookup: CDR1 SNHLY, CDR2 FYNNEI. The CDR3 loop spans 14 amino acids. V was pared by 8 bases and J by 0 bases, with 12 bases between. This CDR3 reads CASRGTDSTDTQYF. For the CDR3, the DNA is TGTGCCAGCCGCGGGACGGATAGCACAGATACGCAGTATTTT.

This rearrangement joins TRBV5-1 to TRBJ2-5; D might be TRBD2 (6 bases). The J call may be incorrect, as the DNA end agrees better with TRBJ2-7. The germline V gene encodes CDR1 SGHRS and CDR2 YFSETQ. The length of the CDR3 is 16 residues. CDR3 DNA: TGCGCCAGCAGCCGAGAGCACGGGACTTCAAGCTACGAGCAGTACTTC. Its protein product is CASSREHGTSSYEQYF.

The V gene is TRBV7-5, the J gene TRBJ1-5. TRBV7-5 is noted as a pseudogene. This CDR3 has 15 residues. DNA of the CDR3: TGTGTCAGAAGCCTCCTGCTGCTATCCAATCAGCCCCAGCATTTT. It yields the protein CVRSLLLLSNQPQHF.

The chain links TRBV5-4 to TRBJ2-7; 8 positions match TRBD2. Germline V lookup: CDR1 SGHNT, CDR2 YYREEE (reference sequence). This CDR3 is 15 amino acids long. Trimming at V came to 6 bases and at J to 5 bases, leaving 13 bases not matched to a gene. The chain's CDR3 is CASTAGSGSGNEQYF. The DNA of the CDR3 is TGTGCCAGCACGGCAGGGAGCGGGAGTGGAAACGAGCAGTACTTC.

The chain couples TRBV6-6 to TRBJ1-5, with 8 bases matching TRBD1. In germline, CDR1 is MNHNY, CDR2 SVGAGI (reference sequence). This CDR3 comprises 13 residues. After removal of 6 bases from V and 5 bases from J, the junction contained 3 bases not matched to a gene. The CDR3 is CASRDRADQPQHF. The CDR3 bases are TGTGCCAGCAGGGACAGGGCGGATCAGCCCCAGCATTTT.

CDR3 protein: CASSTYLLAGGVGDEQYF. CDR3 DNA sequence: TGTGCCAGCAGCACCTACCTTCTAGCGGGAGGTGTCGGAGACGAGCAGTACTTC. V usage is TRBV7-3 and J usage is TRBJ2-7; 11 bases are a match to TRBD2. Per germline, CDR1 SGHTA and CDR2 FQGTGA. V shed 5 bases and J 5 bases; nucleotides not matched to a gene: 17. This CDR3 has 18 amino acids.

This clone was counted once. The V call is TRBV7-2, the J call TRBJ2-5; D perhaps matches TRBD2 (5 bases). Trimming shortened V by 0 bases and J by 1 base, and 12 bases separated the two germline ends. CDR1 SGHTA and CDR2 FQGNSA come from the germline V gene. The CDR3 is 16 residues long. Here the CDR3 DNA reads TGTGCCAGCAGCTTAGCGACTTCGCGGGTCCAAGAGACCCAGTACTTC. It encodes CASSLATSRVQETQYF.

This clone was counted a few times. This sequence joins TRBV6-5 and TRBJ1-5, with D tentatively TRBD1 (6 bases). V shed 5 bases and J shed 0 bases, with 11 bases lying between them. The CDR3 has 15 residues. CDR1 is MNHEY and CDR2 is SVGAGI in the germline V gene. The CDR3 region has the DNA TGTGCCAGCAGTACGACAGGACCTAGCAATCAGCCCCAGCATTTT. Translating it yields CASSTTGPSNQPQHF.

This clone has a single count. The chain combines TRBV30 with TRBJ1-4; 9 bases align to TRBD1. In germline, CDR1 is GTSNPN, CDR2 SVGIG (reference sequence). Losses at the gene ends were 1 base for V and 7 bases for J; bases not matched to a gene: 4. The CDR3 consists of 14 residues. The CDR3 reads CAWSDRGRVEKLFF. The CDR3 bases are TGTGCCTGGAGTGACAGGGGGCGGGTTGAAAAACTGTTTTTT.

The chain recombines TRBV10-3 with TRBJ1-1; D is perhaps TRBD1 (5 bases). The CDR3 has 12 amino acids. Germline assignment: CDR1 ENHRY and CDR2 SYGVKD. V was shortened by 5 bases and J by 4 bases, with 8 bases between the two germline ends. CDR3 in amino acids: CAISFDSTEAFF. CDR3 bases: TGTGCCATCAGTTTCGACAGCACTGAAGCTTTCTTT.

CDR3 nucleotide sequence: TGTGCCAGCAGCTTCCTAGGCCGAGGACATTCGACTGGAAACACCATATATTTT. Protein: CASSFLGRGHSTGNTIYF. V usage is TRBV7-9 and J usage is TRBJ1-3, with D perhaps matching TRBD1 (5 bases). V lost 3 bases and J lost 2, with 20 bases in between. The CDR3 has 18 amino acids. Germline CDR1 SEHNR, CDR2 FQNEAQ (reference sequence).

The V call is TRBV6-5, the J call TRBJ1-5; 9 bases are shared with TRBD1. Per germline, CDR1 MNHEY and CDR2 SVGAGI. The CDR3 consists of 14 residues. V dropped 6 bases and J dropped 5; count of bases not matched to a gene: 5. CDR3 DNA sequence: TGTGCCAGCAGACGACAGGGGGACTATCAGCCCCAGCATTTT. Protein product: CASRRQGDYQPQHF.

This chain links TRBV6-6 with TRBJ1-6; D might be TRBD1 (5 bases). Looked up from germline, CDR1 is MNHNY and CDR2 is SVGAGI (reference sequence). Trimming shortened V by 6 bases and J by 0 bases, and 9 bases separated the two germline ends. This CDR3 is 15 amino acids long. In DNA form, the CDR3 reads TGTGCCAGCAGGGAGACAGACTCCTATAATTCACCCCTCCACTTT. Its protein product is CASRETDSYNSPLHF.

This CDR3 reads CASSIGQGALYGYTF. CDR3 DNA: TGTGCCAGCAGTATTGGACAGGGGGCGCTCTATGGCTACACCTTC. The chain is built from TRBV2 and TRBJ1-2; 11 nucleotides line up with TRBD1. The CDR3 covers 15 residues. Trimming cost V 5 bases and J 4 bases; bases outside gene matches: 6. Germline V lookup: CDR1 SNHLY, CDR2 FYNNEI.

The V gene is TRBV11-3, the J gene TRBJ2-5, with 9 bases identical to TRBD1. CDR1 and CDR2 (germline): SGHNT, YENEEA. The trim removed 1 base at V and 4 bases at J, leaving 4 bases unmatched. This CDR3 is 15 amino acids long. Here the CDR3 DNA reads TGTGCCAGCAGCTTAGGGGACAGGGCCCGAGAGACCCAGTACTTC. Its protein product is CASSLGDRARETQYF.

Concerning this clone itself: At one end, the junction sequence differs from germline, possibly due to a read error. The V call is TRBV7-7, the J call TRBJ2-5; 9 bases align to TRBD1. This CDR3 spans 15 amino acids. The V gene's germline CDR1 is SSHAT and CDR2 FNYEAQ (reference sequence). The CDR3 DNA sequence: TGTGCTAGCAGCTCACTCCCGGGACAGGGTGGAGTCCAGTACTTC. Residues: CASSSLPGQGGVQYF.

The chain recombines TRBV2 with TRBJ2-7, with D maybe TRBD1 (5 bases). V was clipped by 5 bases and J by 5 bases, with 13 bases between them. This CDR3 contains 13 residues. Germline-derived CDR1 and CDR2 are SNHLY and FYNNEI. The CDR3 bases are TGTGCCAGCAGTCTCAGGGTCGGACACGAGCAGTACTTC. Its protein product is CASSLRVGHEQYF.

As to this clone: The junction and the germline gene differ at one end; a read error may be behind it. This specimen includes other DNA sequences encoding the same CDR3. This rearrangement joins TRBV6-9 to TRBJ1-3, with a weak D call TRBD1 (6 bases). The CDR3 loop spans 16 amino acids. Per germline, CDR1 MNHGY and CDR2 SVAAGI. The CDR3 spells CASRMRGGAGGNTIYF. For the CDR3, the DNA is TGTGCCAGCAGAATGAGGGGGGGCGCGGGAGGAAACACCATATATTTC.

The chain employs TRBV9 and TRBJ2-2, with TRBD2 identical over 8 bases. This CDR3 comprises 19 residues. Germline CDR1 SGDLS, CDR2 YYNGEE. Trimming cost V 0 bases and J 0 bases; bases outside gene matches: 10. The CDR3 region is CASSVGGSGNFANTGELFF. CDR3 nucleotides: TGTGCCAGCAGCGTAGGAGGTAGCGGGAACTTCGCGAACACCGGGGAGCTGTTTTTT.

CDR3 sequence (DNA): TGCAGCGTTGATCCAGGGTCGGGCTACGAGCAGTACTTC. As protein: CSVDPGSGYEQYF. This chain links TRBV29-1 with TRBJ2-7; possibly TRBD1 for D (5 bases). Trimming took off 3 bases at V and 3 bases at J, with 12 bases between the two ends. Germline lookup yields CDR1 SQVTM and CDR2 ANQGSEA. The CDR3 length is 13 residues.

As regards this clone: The junction departs from the called germline gene at one end, perhaps through a read error. This rearrangement joins TRBV2 to TRBJ2-5; D perhaps matches TRBD1 (6 bases). CDR1 is SNHLY and CDR2 is FYNNEI in the germline V gene. There are 13 residues in the CDR3. This chain's CDR3 is CASSEAQGGTQYF. CDR3 nucleotide sequence: TGTGCCAGCAGCGAAGCGCAAGGGGGGACCCAGTACTTC.

In this sample, this clone turned up a few times. This chain links TRBV7-2 with TRBJ2-2; no reliable D call. V lost 2 bases, J lost 4 bases, and 8 bases lay in between. Per the germline V gene, CDR1 is SGHTA and CDR2 is FQGNSA. The CDR3 is 14 residues long. CDR3 DNA sequence: TGTGCCAGCAGCTTAAAGCCGCGCACCGGGGAGCTGTTTTTT. Its protein product is CASSLKPRTGELFF.